This T cell receptor (beta chain) emerged from a study of cytomegalovirus exposure and HLA in healthy donors. General study points: Available immune exposure information covered CMV serostatus only. While the bulk of TCR sequences proved rare, some public TCRs turned up in many donors.

After removal of 0 bases from V and 2 bases from J, the junction contained 8 bases not matched to a gene. The CDR3 sequence is 19 residues long. Germline V CDR1 and CDR2: SGHRS, YFSETQ. Researchers ran the PCR with 60 Vbeta and 13 Jbeta primers. Clones were sequenced by immunoSEQ multiplex PCR, and TCRdb holds only the in-frame ones, with some missing. The sample includes roughly 120,000 clones, 75% to 85% of them seen just once. The donors (healthy individuals) were bone marrow donors. Remarks on this clone: Its antigen is currently unknown.

The specimen was PBMCs. The rearrangement joins TRBV5-1 to TRBJ2-3, with TRBD2 identical over 14 bases. The TCR was taken from a young man in good health and CMV-seronegative. The CDR3 loop is CASSLASGLAGVFTDTQYF. CDR3 DNA: TGCGCCAGCAGCTTGGCGTCGGGACTAGCGGGAGTCTTCACAGATACGCAGTATTTT.